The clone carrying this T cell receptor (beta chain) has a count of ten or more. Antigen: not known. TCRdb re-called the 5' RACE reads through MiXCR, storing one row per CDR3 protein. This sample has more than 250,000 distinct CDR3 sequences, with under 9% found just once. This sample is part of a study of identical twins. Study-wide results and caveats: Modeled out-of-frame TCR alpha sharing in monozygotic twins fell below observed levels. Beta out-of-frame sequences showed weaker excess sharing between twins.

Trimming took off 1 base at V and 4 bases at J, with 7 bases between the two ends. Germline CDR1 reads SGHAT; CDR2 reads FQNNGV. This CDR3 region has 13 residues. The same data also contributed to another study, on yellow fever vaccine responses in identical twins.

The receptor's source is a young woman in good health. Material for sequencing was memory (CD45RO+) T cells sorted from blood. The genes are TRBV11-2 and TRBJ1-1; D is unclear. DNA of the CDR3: TGTGCCAGCAGCTTAGCGAGGACCACTGAAGCTTTCTTT. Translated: CASSLARTTEAFF.